These 21 T cell receptor beta chains originate from one sample sequenced in a study of cytomegalovirus exposure and HLA in healthy donors. The assay was immunoSEQ multiplex PCR, and TCRdb's table has in-frame clones only and misses some. The table records roughly 330,000 clones, 87% of them present only once. Sequences were obtained from PBMCs. All receptors come from a woman aged 25 to 39 in good health and CMV-seropositive.

This sequence joins TRBV5-4 and TRBJ1-1, with D tentatively TRBD1 (5 bases). Germline V CDR1 and CDR2: SGHNT, YYREEE (reference sequence). Deletions cut 3 bases from V and 1 base from J, with 10 bases between. The CDR3 totals 14 residues. CDR3 coding DNA: TGTGCCAGCAGCTGGACACAGGCGAACACTGAAGCTTTCTTT. It yields the protein CASSWTQANTEAFF.

This clone was seen once. The chain employs TRBV9 and TRBJ1-2; D remains ambiguous. The V gene lost 0 bases and the J gene lost 4 bases, with 16 bases spanning the gap. This CDR3 region has 16 residues. CDR1 is SGDLS, CDR2 YYNGEE, per germline. DNA for the CDR3: TGTGCCAGCAGCGTAGCCTCGGAGGGCGGAAGCTATGGCTACACCTTC. It yields the protein CASSVASEGGSYGYTF.

The chain couples TRBV4-1 to TRBJ1-1; D remains unclear. With 0 bases removed from V and 0 bases from J, the gap between germline ends came to 11 bases. Germline CDR1 reads MGHRA; CDR2 reads YSYEKL. CDR3 size: 16 residues. The CDR3 nucleotides are TGCGCCAGCAGCCAAGATAGGAGCATGATGAACACTGAAGCTTTCTTT. Protein: CASSQDRSMMNTEAFF.

J is TRBJ1-1 and V is TRBV7-9; D is possibly TRBD1 (5 bases). The CDR3 consists of 14 residues. The V end was cut by 4 bases, the J end by 6 bases, with 15 bases between. Germline V gene sequence: CDR1 SEHNR, CDR2 FQNEAQ (reference sequence). The CDR3 is CASSWTGDRPEAFF. As DNA, the CDR3 is TGTGCCAGCAGCTGGACGGGGGATCGGCCTGAAGCTTTCTTT.

The chain uses TRBV15 and TRBJ2-7; D gene unclear. The length of the CDR3 is 13 residues. The germline CDR1 and CDR2 sequences are LNHNV and YYDKDF (reference sequence). V lost 0 bases and J 6 bases, leaving 9 bases between the germline ends. The CDR3: CATSRDRVGEQYF. Here the CDR3 DNA reads TGTGCCACCAGCAGAGATCGGGTTGGCGAGCAGTACTTC. Together with reference TRBV15 and TRBJ2-7, the CDR3 gives the full variable domain: DAMVIQNPRYQVTQFGKPVTLSCSQTLNHNVMYWYQQKSSQAPKLLFHYYDKDFNNEADTPDNFQSRRPNTSFCFLDIRSPGLGDTAMYLCATSRDRVGEQYFGPGTRLTVT.

This clone was counted once. This chain links TRBV2 with TRBJ1-1; possible D gene TRBD1, 6 bases. The germline V and J ends were trimmed by 6 bases and 3 bases, with 17 bases remaining between them. The CDR3 is 15 residues long. Germline CDR1 and CDR2: SNHLY and FYNNEI. Written as DNA, the CDR3 is TGTGCCAGCAGCGGTCTAGGGGGAACCGACACTGAAGCTTTCTTT. Translation gives CASSGLGGTDTEAFF.

The chain couples TRBV3-2 to TRBJ2-7. TRBV3-2 is shown as a pseudogene. This CDR3 region has 8 residues. The chain's CDR3 is CASRHSYF. The CDR3 coding sequence is TGTGCCAGCAGACACTCGTACTTC.

The V gene is TRBV6-5, the J gene TRBJ1-3; D is ambiguous. In germline, CDR1 is MNHEY, CDR2 SVGAGI. The germline V and J ends were trimmed by 7 bases and 0 bases, with 7 bases remaining between them. This CDR3 spans 13 amino acids. Here the CDR3 DNA reads TGTGCCAGCAAGATGAGCTCTGGAAACACCATATATTTT. It encodes CASKMSSGNTIYF.

V gene TRBV30 combines with J gene TRBJ1-3; D is unclear. The CDR3 covers 15 residues. V was pared by 4 bases and J by 0 bases, with 13 bases between. The germline V gene has CDR1 GTSNPN and CDR2 SVGIG (reference sequence). CDR3 amino acids: CAWIDIYSSGNTIYF. In DNA form, the CDR3 reads TGTGCCTGGATTGATATTTACAGCTCTGGAAACACCATATATTTT.

Worth noting for this clone: Different DNA sequences within this sample yield the same CDR3. The CDR3 sequence is CASSVAGESYEQYF. The CDR3 nucleotides read TGTGCCAGCAGCGTAGCAGGGGAATCCTACGAGCAGTACTTC. The V call is TRBV9, the J call TRBJ2-7; D may be TRBD1 (6 bases). This CDR3 spans 14 amino acids. V lost 0 bases, J lost 1 base, and 8 bases lay in between. Germline lookup yields CDR1 SGDLS and CDR2 YYNGEE.

The chain recombines TRBV6-1 with TRBJ2-1, with TRBD1 matching over 7 bases. The germline V gene encodes CDR1 MNHNS and CDR2 SASEGT. This CDR3 has 15 amino acids. Losses at the gene ends were 4 bases for V and 5 bases for J; bases not matched to a gene: 8. For the CDR3, the DNA is TGTGCCAGCAGTGTACACCGGGACAGCAACAATGAGCAGTTCTTC. Translated: CASSVHRDSNNEQFF.

The table lists this clone with a count of one. The rearrangement links TRBV9 to TRBJ1-6; D call uncertain. Germline CDR1 reads SGDLS; CDR2 reads YYNGEE. The length of the CDR3 is 16 residues. Between the trimmed V and J ends, which lost 3 bases and 7 bases, there was a span of 17 bases. The DNA of the CDR3 is TGTGCCAGCAGCGAAGCACCGGGGTTCGGCAATTCACCCCTCCACTTT. Translating gives CASSEAPGFGNSPLHF. The whole variable domain, remainder taken from reference TRBV9 and TRBJ1-6, is DSGVTQTPKHLITATGQRVTLRCSPRSGDLSVYWYQQSLDQGLQFLIQYYNGEERAKGNILERFSAQQFPDLHSELNLSSLELGDSALYFCASSEAPGFGNSPLHFGNGTRLTVT.

The V and J genes are TRBV7-9 and TRBJ1-2; 7 positions match TRBD1. The ends lost 5 bases at V and 5 bases at J; junction bases unmatched: 14. The CDR3 extends over 16 amino acids. Germline CDR1 reads SEHNR; CDR2 reads FQNEAQ (reference sequence). Here the CDR3 reads CASSMGEAGQYYGYTF. The CDR3 DNA follows: TGTGCCAGCAGCATGGGAGAGGCGGGACAGTATTATGGCTACACCTTC.

The V gene is TRBV30, the J gene TRBJ2-6, with D maybe TRBD1 (5 bases). With 3 bases removed from V and 3 bases from J, the gap between germline ends came to 15 bases. CDR1 GTSNPN and CDR2 SVGIG come from the germline V gene (reference sequence). The CDR3 has 16 residues. The CDR3 nucleotides are TGTGCCTGGAGGTACAGGTCCGGCAGTGGGGCCAACGTCCTGACTTTC. Protein: CAWRYRSGSGANVLTF.

The table lists this clone with a few counts. V gene TRBV7-6 combines with J gene TRBJ1-1, with TRBD1 as a possible D gene (6 bases). The CDR3 spans 15 residues. Trimming shortened V by 0 bases and J by 5 bases, and 13 bases separated the two germline ends. Per germline, CDR1 SGHVS and CDR2 FNYEAQ. In DNA, the CDR3 is TGTGCCAGCAGCTTAGCGAAGGGGGTCCGGACTGAAGCTTTCTTT. Protein: CASSLAKGVRTEAFF.

This clone was seen a few times. This chain's CDR3 is CASSLNGRTNSPLHF. Written as DNA, the CDR3 is TGTGCCAGCAGCTTAAATGGCAGGACTAATTCACCCCTCCACTTT. The V call is TRBV7-3, the J call TRBJ1-6; D gene unclear. Trimming removed 1 base from V and 6 bases from J, with 10 bases in between. Germline lookup yields CDR1 SGHTA and CDR2 FQGTGA. This CDR3 contains 15 residues.

The rearrangement joins TRBV9 to TRBJ1-3; no clear D gene. The CDR3 has 14 residues. V was cut by 2 bases and J by 0 bases, with 6 bases left in between. The germline V gene has CDR1 SGDLS and CDR2 YYNGEE. For the CDR3, the DNA is TGTGCCAGCAGCGTCGGGGTCTCTGGAAACACCATATATTTT. Translation gives CASSVGVSGNTIYF.

The chain joins TRBV7-9 to TRBJ2-7, with 7 bases matching TRBD1. The CDR3 is 14 residues long. V dropped 5 bases and J dropped 2; count of bases not matched to a gene: 6. Germline CDR1 and CDR2: SEHNR and FQNEAQ (reference sequence). For the CDR3, the DNA is TGTGCCAGCAGCGATCGACAGGGCACCTACGAGCAGTACTTC. It translates to CASSDRQGTYEQYF.

This chain uses TRBV10-3 with TRBJ1-1; 7 bases agree with TRBD1. The germline gives CDR1 ENHRY, CDR2 SYGVKD. The V and J ends lost 6 bases and 0 bases, in that order; junction bases with no gene match: 4. The CDR3 length is 14 residues. DNA for the CDR3: TGTGCCATCAGCAAGGGACAGCTGAACACTGAAGCTTTCTTT. This gives the protein CAISKGQLNTEAFF.

V gene TRBV7-9 combines with J gene TRBJ1-2, with 7 bases lining up with TRBD1. Germline CDR1 reads SEHNR; CDR2 reads FQNEAQ (reference sequence). V gave up 5 bases and J gave up 7 bases; unmatched junction bases: 7. The CDR3 totals 13 residues. CDR3: CASSTGDLSGYTF. In nucleotides, the CDR3 is TGTGCCAGCAGCACAGGGGACTTGAGTGGCTACACCTTC.

V is TRBV27 and J is TRBJ2-1; D uncertain. CDR3 length: 17 amino acids. CDR1 is MNHEY, CDR2 SMNVEV, per germline (reference sequence). V lost 2 bases, J lost 7 bases, and 21 bases lay in between. This CDR3 reads CASSLPHQTPHLNEQFF. The CDR3 DNA reads TGTGCCAGCAGTTTACCTCATCAGACACCACACCTAAATGAGCAGTTCTTC.